These 16 T cell receptor beta chains originate from one sample sequenced in a study of cytomegalovirus exposure and HLA in healthy donors. The PCR was carried out with 60 Vbeta primers and 13 Jbeta primers. Libraries were prepared by immunoSEQ multiplex PCR; TCRdb keeps only in-frame clonotypes and omits some of them. Of roughly 140,000 clones in the sample, roughly a tenth were seen once. The sequenced sample was PBMCs. The source is a male donor in good health and CMV-seronegative.

About this clone itself: Other DNA sequences in this specimen translate into the identical CDR3. V gene TRBV2 combines with J gene TRBJ1-1; D is undetermined. The CDR3 is 11 residues long. V lost 5 bases, J lost 3 bases, and 4 bases lay in between. CDR1 SNHLY and CDR2 FYNNEI come from the germline V gene. The DNA for the CDR3 is TGTGCCAGCAGTTCATACACTGAAGCTTTCTTT. It codes for CASSSYTEAFF.

This clone was counted between two and nine times. The chain recombines TRBV28 with TRBJ2-7; the D gene is possibly TRBD1 (5 bases). Deletions cut 4 bases from V and 2 bases from J, with 12 bases between. The CDR3 covers 14 residues. CDR1 is MDHEN and CDR2 is SYDVKM in the germline V gene. The CDR3 coding sequence is TGTGCCAGCAGTTCCCCGACAGTTACCTACGAGCAGTACTTC. Translation gives CASSSPTVTYEQYF.

The genes are TRBV19 and TRBJ1-2; 8 positions match TRBD1. V was clipped by 3 bases and J by 2 bases; unmatched bases: 8. Germline CDR1 LNHDA, CDR2 SQIVND (reference sequence). The CDR3 is made up of 16 amino acids. The CDR3 DNA sequence: TGTGCCAGTAGTATGGTGGGGGACAGGACAAACTATGGCTACACCTTC. Protein product: CASSMVGDRTNYGYTF.

CDR3 in DNA: TGTGCCAGCAGTTCTACACTAGCGGGAGGTCAGAATGAGCAGTTCTTC. Amino acids: CASSSTLAGGQNEQFF. The gene calls are TRBV28 and TRBJ2-1, with 12 bases aligning to TRBD2. The CDR3 runs 16 residues. Germline CDR1 is MDHEN and CDR2 is SYDVKM. The J segment lost 7 bases and the V segment lost 4 bases, leaving 8 bases of the junction unmatched.

There are a few counts of this clone. Other DNA sequences of this sample code for an identical CDR3. The rearrangement joins TRBV5-1 to TRBJ2-7; 7 nucleotides line up with TRBD2. CDR3 size: 14 residues. Germline V gene sequence: CDR1 SGHRS, CDR2 YFSETQ. J was trimmed by 5 bases and V by 1 base; bases with no gene match: 6. In DNA, the CDR3 is TGCGCCAGCAGCTTGACGGCGGGAGTCAACGAGCAGTACTTC. Translating it yields CASSLTAGVNEQYF. The variable domain in full, with the rest retrieved from reference TRBV5-1 and TRBJ2-7, is KAGVTQTPRYLIKTRGQQVTLSCSPISGHRSVSWYQQTPGQGLQFLFEYFSETQRNKGNFPGRFSGRQFSNSRSEMNVSTLELGDSALYLCASSLTAGVNEQYFGPGTRLTVT.

The J gene is TRBJ2-5, the V gene TRBV7-2; the match to TRBD1 covers 8 bases. Losses at the gene ends were 7 bases for V and 2 bases for J; bases not matched to a gene: 12. Germline CDR1 is SGHTA and CDR2 is FQGNSA. The CDR3 contains 16 residues. The CDR3 region is CASTTQGGLTQETQYF. Written as DNA, the CDR3 is TGTGCCAGCACCACACAGGGGGGACTGACACAAGAGACCCAGTACTTC.

This chain joins TRBV19 and TRBJ2-2; 9 nucleotides agree with TRBD1. Per the germline V gene, CDR1 is LNHDA and CDR2 is SQIVND (reference sequence). CDR3 length: 13 amino acids. V lost 6 bases and J lost 5; bases outside the gene matches: 1. DNA for the CDR3: TGTGCCAGTAGACAGGGGGCGACCGGGGAGCTGTTTTTT. Translation: CASRQGATGELFF.

V is TRBV11-2 and J is TRBJ1-1; 9 bases are shared with TRBD1. Germline assignment: CDR1 SGHAT and CDR2 FQNNGV. There are 14 residues in the CDR3. J lost 11 bases, V lost 6 bases, and 13 bases had no gene match. The CDR3 region has the DNA TGTGCCAGCAGTCCCCCGGGACAGGGTTTGGCGGCTTTCTTT. This codes for CASSPPGQGLAAFF.

This clone was detected only a few times. The CDR3 loop is CASSSDRGYSNQPQHF. The CDR3 DNA reads as TGTGCCAGCAGTAGCGACAGGGGGTATAGCAATCAGCCCCAGCATTTT. The gene calls are TRBV2 and TRBJ1-5, with 9 bases identical to TRBD1. Germline V gene sequence: CDR1 SNHLY, CDR2 FYNNEI. Unmatched junction bases numbered 5, after V lost 5 bases and J lost 0 bases. The CDR3 covers 16 residues.

This clone was detected only a few times. The chain employs TRBV19 and TRBJ1-1, with D hard to call. The CDR3 has 13 amino acids. The V gene lost 2 bases and the J gene lost 4 bases, with 8 bases spanning the gap. Germline CDR1 LNHDA, CDR2 SQIVND (reference sequence). The CDR3 nucleotides read TGTGCCAGTAGTATACAAGGGAGCACTGAAGCTTTCTTT. Protein sequence: CASSIQGSTEAFF. Drawing the rest from reference TRBV19 and TRBJ1-1, the complete variable domain is DGGITQSPKYLFRKEGQNVTLSCEQNLNHDAMYWYRQDPGQGLRLIYYSQIVNDFQKGDIAEGYSVSREKKESFPLTVTSAQKNPTAFYLCASSIQGSTEAFFGQGTRLTVV.

This clone was seen only a few times. The chain combines TRBV18 with TRBJ2-1, with D tentatively TRBD2 (6 bases). CDR3 length: 14 amino acids. Germline CDR1 is KGHSH and CDR2 is LQKENI. V gave up 6 bases and J gave up 9 bases, with 18 bases separating them. CDR3 protein: CASSPSRDWGEQFF. In DNA form, the CDR3 reads TGTGCCAGCTCCCCGTCCCGGGACTGGGGTGAGCAGTTCTTC.

This chain links TRBV19 with TRBJ2-2, with D possibly matching TRBD2 (6 bases). The CDR3 loop spans 15 amino acids. Germline CDR1 is LNHDA and CDR2 is SQIVND (reference sequence). Trimming took 3 bases from V and 3 from J, leaving 11 bases between them. The CDR3 DNA is TGTGCCAGTAGTATCGGAGCGGGTTACACCGGGGAGCTGTTTTTT. Translating it yields CASSIGAGYTGELFF.

This clone was seen a few times. V gene TRBV9 combines with J gene TRBJ1-3, with 8 bases fitting TRBD1. The CDR3 length is 16 residues. V trimming: 4 bases; J trimming: 2 bases; junction bases outside the gene matches: 8. Germline values: CDR1 SGDLS, CDR2 YYNGEE. The CDR3 protein is CASSSRTGTTGNTIYF. The CDR3 region has the DNA TGTGCCAGCAGCTCCCGGACAGGGACGACTGGAAACACCATATATTTT.

The V and J genes are TRBV20-1 and TRBJ2-5; D is unclear. The J call is uncertain, as TRBJ2-7 better fits the DNA end. The germline V gene has CDR1 DFQATT and CDR2 SNEGSKA (reference sequence). CDR3 length: 11 residues. The CDR3 loop reads CSELDNNEQYF. In nucleotides, the CDR3 is TGCAGTGAGTTAGACAATAACGAGCAGTACTTC.

This clone was observed a handful of times. This sequence joins TRBV27 and TRBJ2-7, with a possible D match to TRBD2 (5 bases). The CDR3 consists of 13 residues. Germline V gene data show CDR1 as MNHEY and CDR2 as SMNVEV (reference sequence). Trimming pared 1 base from V and 7 bases from J, leaving 11 bases between. CDR3 DNA: TGTGCCAGCAGTTTATTGGGGAGAGAAGAGCAGTACTTC. It translates to CASSLLGREEQYF.

V and J are TRBV6-5 and TRBJ2-2, with TRBD2 as a possible D gene (6 bases). The CDR3 spans 16 residues. Trimming removed 0 bases at V and 3 bases at J, with 11 bases between. Germline loops: CDR1 MNHEY, CDR2 SVGAGI. Here the CDR3 reads CASSYSMGRHTGELFF. Here the CDR3 DNA reads TGTGCCAGCAGTTACTCGATGGGGAGGCACACCGGGGAGCTGTTTTTT.